The clone carrying this T cell receptor (beta chain) came up a few times. The antigen is unknown. Germline loops: CDR1 MDHEN, CDR2 SYDVKM. The CDR3 extends over 16 amino acids. V was pared by 2 bases and J by 9 bases, with 10 bases of the junction left unmatched. TCR beta cDNA libraries included unique molecular identifiers. MiXCR, run by TCRdb on the PCR reads, gives a single entry per CDR3 protein. The data show 350,000 to 450,000 distinct CDR3 sequences, less than 40% seen once. This sample is drawn from a study of post-analysis software for immune sequencing data. Study-wide findings and caveats: TRBV5-6, TRBV5-1 and TRBV20-1 belonged to a set of roughly 5 TRBV segments that were more frequent in patients than controls.

The TCR sequence derives from a girl aged 2-10 years with multiple sclerosis. The J gene is TRBJ2-4, the V gene TRBV28; 10 positions match TRBD1. The material sequenced was blood. This CDR3 reads CASSLNLGTGEAIQYF. The CDR3 DNA follows: TGTGCCAGCAGTTTAAACTTAGGGACAGGGGAGGCCATTCAGTACTTC. The full variable domain, with the rest looked up from reference TRBV28 and TRBJ2-4, is DVKVTQSSRYLVKRTGEKVFLECVQDMDHENMFWYRQDPGLGLRLIYFSYDVKMKEKGDIPEGYSVSREKKERFSLILESASTNQTSMYLCASSLNLGTGEAIQYFGAGTRLSVL.